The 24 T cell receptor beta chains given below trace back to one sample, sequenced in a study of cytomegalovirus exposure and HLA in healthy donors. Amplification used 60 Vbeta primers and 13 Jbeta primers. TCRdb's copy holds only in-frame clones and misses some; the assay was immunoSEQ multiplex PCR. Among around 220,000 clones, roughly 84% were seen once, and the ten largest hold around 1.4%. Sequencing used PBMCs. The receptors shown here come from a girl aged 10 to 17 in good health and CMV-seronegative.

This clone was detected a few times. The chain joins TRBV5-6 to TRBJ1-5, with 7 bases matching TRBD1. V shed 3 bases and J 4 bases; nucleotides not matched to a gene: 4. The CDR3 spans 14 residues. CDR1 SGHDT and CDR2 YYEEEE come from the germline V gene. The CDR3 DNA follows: TGTGCCAGCAGCTCCCGGGACAGAAATCAGCCCCAGCATTTT. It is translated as CASSSRDRNQPQHF.

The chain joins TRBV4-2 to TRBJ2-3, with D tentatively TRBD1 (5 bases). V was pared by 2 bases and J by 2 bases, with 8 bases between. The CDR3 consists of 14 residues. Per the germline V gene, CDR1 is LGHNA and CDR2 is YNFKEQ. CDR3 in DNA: TGTGCCAGCAGCCAAAAGGGGTACACAGATACGCAGTATTTT. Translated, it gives CASSQKGYTDTQYF.

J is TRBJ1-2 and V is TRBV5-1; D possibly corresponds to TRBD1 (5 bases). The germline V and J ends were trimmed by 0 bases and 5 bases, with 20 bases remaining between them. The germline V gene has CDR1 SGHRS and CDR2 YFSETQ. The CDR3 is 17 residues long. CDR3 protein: CASSLAASPGLGYGYTF. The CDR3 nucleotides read TGCGCCAGCAGCTTGGCGGCATCTCCAGGGTTAGGTTATGGCTACACCTTC.

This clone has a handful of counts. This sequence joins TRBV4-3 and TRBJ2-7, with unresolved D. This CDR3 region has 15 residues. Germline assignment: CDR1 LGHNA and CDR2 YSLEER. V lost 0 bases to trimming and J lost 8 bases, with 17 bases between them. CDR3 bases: TGCGCCAGCAGCCAAGAGTGGTCCAGGTCCATGAAGCAGTACTTC. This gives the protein CASSQEWSRSMKQYF.

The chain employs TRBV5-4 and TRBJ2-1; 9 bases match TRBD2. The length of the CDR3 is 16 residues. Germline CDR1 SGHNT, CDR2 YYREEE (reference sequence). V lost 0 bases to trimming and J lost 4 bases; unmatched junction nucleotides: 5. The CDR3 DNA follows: TGTGCCAGCAGCTTGGCGGCTAGCGGGAATTACAATGAGCAGTTCTTC. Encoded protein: CASSLAASGNYNEQFF.

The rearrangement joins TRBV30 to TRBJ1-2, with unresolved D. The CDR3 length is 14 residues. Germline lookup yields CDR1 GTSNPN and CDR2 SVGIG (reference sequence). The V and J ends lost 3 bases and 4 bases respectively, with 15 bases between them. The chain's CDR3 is CAWSVSQRSYGYTF. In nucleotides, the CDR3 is TGTGCCTGGAGCGTCTCACAGAGAAGCTATGGCTACACCTTC.

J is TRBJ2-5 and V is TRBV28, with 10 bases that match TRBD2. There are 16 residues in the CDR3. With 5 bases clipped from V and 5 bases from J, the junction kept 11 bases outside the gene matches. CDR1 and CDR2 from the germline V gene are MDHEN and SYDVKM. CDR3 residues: CASSPQAAGGLETQYF. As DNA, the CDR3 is TGTGCCAGCAGTCCCCAGGCAGCGGGGGGGCTGGAGACCCAGTACTTC.

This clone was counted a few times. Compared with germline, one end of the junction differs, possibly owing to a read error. In DNA form, the CDR3 reads TGTTCCAGCAGCCAAGCCGGGACATTGAACACTGAAGCTTTCTTT. This gives the protein CSSSQAGTLNTEAFF. The chain links TRBV7-9 to TRBJ1-1, with a tentative D call TRBD1 (6 bases). This CDR3 has 15 amino acids. CDR1 and CDR2 (germline): SEHNR, FQNEAQ (reference sequence). The variable domain in full, completed from reference TRBV7-9 and TRBJ1-1, reads DTGVSQNPRHKITKRGQNVTFRCDPISEHNRLYWYRQTLGQGPEFLTYFQNEAQLEKSRLLSDRFSAERPKGSFSTLEIQRTEQGDSAMYLCSSSQAGTLNTEAFFGQGTRLTVV.

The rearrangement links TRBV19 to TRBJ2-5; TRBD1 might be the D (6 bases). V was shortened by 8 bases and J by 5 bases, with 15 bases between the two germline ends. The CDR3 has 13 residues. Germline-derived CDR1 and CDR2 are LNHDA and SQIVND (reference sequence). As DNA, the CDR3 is TGTGCCAGTGGATGGACAGCTGGGGAGACCCAGTACTTC. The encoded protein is CASGWTAGETQYF.

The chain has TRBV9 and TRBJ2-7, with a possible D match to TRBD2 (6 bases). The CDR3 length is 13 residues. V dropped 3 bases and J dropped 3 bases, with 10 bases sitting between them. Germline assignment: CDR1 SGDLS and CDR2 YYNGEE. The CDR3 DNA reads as TGTGCCAGCAGCGACGGGGGTAACTACGAGCAGTACTTC. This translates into CASSDGGNYEQYF.

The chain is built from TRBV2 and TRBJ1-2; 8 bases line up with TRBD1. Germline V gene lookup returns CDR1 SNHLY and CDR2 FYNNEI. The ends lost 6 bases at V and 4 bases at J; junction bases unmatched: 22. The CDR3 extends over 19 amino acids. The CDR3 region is CASRALREDREGDAYGYTF. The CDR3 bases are TGTGCCAGCAGGGCCCTAAGAGAGGACAGGGAGGGGGATGCCTATGGCTACACCTTC.

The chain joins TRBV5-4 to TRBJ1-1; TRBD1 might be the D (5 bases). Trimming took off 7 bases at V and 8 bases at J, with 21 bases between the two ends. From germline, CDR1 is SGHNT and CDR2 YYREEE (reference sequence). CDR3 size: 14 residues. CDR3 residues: CASGTMGLSLEAFF. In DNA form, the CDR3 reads TGTGCCAGCGGCACTATGGGACTCTCTCTCGAAGCTTTCTTT.

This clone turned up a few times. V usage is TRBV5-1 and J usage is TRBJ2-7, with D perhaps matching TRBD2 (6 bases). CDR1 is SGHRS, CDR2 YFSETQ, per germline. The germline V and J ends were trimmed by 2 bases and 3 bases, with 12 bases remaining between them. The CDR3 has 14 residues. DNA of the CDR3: TGCGCCAGCAGCTTAACGGGAGATCTCTACGAGCAGTACTTC. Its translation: CASSLTGDLYEQYF.

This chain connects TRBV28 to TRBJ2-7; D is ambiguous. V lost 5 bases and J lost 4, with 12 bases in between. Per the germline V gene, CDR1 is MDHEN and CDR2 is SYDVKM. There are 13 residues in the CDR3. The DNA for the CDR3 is TGTGCCAGCAGTCGAGACCGGGTTTACGAGCAGTACTTC. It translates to CASSRDRVYEQYF.

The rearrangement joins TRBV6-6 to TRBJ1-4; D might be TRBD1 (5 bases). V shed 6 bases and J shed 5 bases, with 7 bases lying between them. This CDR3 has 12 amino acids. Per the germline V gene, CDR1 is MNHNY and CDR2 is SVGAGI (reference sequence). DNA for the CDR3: TGTGCCAGCAGCCGGGGGAATGAAAAACTGTTTTTT. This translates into CASSRGNEKLFF.

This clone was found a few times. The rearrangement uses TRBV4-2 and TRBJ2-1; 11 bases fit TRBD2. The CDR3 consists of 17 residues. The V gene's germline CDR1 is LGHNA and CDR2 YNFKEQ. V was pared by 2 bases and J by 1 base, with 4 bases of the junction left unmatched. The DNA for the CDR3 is TGTGCCAGCAGCCAACCTATAGCGGGAGGGTCCTACAATGAGCAGTTCTTC. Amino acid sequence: CASSQPIAGGSYNEQFF.

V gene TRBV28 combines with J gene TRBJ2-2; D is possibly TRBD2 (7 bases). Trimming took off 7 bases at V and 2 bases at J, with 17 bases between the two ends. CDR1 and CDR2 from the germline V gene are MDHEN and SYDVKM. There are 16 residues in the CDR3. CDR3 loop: CASTYGGQTNTGELFF. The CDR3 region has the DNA TGTGCCAGCACCTACGGGGGGCAGACTAACACCGGGGAGCTGTTTTTT.

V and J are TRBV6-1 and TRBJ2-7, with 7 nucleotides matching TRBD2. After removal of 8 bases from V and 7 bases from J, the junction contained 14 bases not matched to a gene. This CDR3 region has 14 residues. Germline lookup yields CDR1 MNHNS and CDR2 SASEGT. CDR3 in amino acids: CASVTGTTLLEQYF. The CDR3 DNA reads TGTGCCAGCGTAACCGGGACTACTCTTTTAGAGCAGTACTTC.

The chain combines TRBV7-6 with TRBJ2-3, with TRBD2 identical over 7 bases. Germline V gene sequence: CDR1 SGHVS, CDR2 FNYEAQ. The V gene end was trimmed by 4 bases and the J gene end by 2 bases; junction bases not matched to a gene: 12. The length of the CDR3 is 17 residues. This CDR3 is CASSYMRGRGFTDTQYF. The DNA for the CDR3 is TGTGCCAGCAGCTACATGCGCGGGCGGGGGTTCACAGATACGCAGTATTTT.

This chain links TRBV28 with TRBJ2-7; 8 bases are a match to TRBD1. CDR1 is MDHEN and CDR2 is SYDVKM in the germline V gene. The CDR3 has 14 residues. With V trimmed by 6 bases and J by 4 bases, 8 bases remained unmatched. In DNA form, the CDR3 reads TGTGCCAGCAGGCTGAGCAGGGGGCGATACGAGCAGTACTTC. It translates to CASRLSRGRYEQYF.

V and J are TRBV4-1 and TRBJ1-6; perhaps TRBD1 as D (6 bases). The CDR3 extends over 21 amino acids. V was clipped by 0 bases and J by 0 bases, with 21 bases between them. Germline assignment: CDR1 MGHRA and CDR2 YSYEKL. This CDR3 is CASSQDPRGGAPSSYNSPLHF. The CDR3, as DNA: TGCGCCAGCAGCCAAGATCCCCGGGGGGGGGCCCCAAGCTCCTATAATTCACCCCTCCACTTT.

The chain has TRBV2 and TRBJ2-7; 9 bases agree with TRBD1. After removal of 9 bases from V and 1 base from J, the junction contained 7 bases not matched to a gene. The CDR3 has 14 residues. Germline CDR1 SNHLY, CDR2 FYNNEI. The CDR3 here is CASRFGTGSYEQYF. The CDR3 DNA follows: TGTGCCAGTCGCTTTGGGACAGGGTCCTACGAGCAGTACTTC.

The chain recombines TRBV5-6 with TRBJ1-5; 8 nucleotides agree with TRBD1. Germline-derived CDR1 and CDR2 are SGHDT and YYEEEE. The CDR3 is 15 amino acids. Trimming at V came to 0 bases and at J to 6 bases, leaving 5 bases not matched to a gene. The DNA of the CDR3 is TGTGCCAGCAGCTTGGATGGGACAGGCGGTCAGCCCCAGCATTTT. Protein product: CASSLDGTGGQPQHF. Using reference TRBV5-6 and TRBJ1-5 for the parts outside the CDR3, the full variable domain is DAGVTQSPTHLIKTRGQQVTLRCSPKSGHDTVSWYQQALGQGPQFIFQYYEEEERQRGNFPDRFSGHQFPNYSSELNVNALLLGDSALYLCASSLDGTGGQPQHFGDGTRLSIL.

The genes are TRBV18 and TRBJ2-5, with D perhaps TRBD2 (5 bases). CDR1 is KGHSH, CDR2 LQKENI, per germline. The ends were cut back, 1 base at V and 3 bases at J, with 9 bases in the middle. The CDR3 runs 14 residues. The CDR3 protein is CASSPRRGKETQYF. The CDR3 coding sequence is TGTGCCAGCTCACCACGTAGAGGGAAAGAGACCCAGTACTTC.